A selection of T cell receptor beta chains follows, all from one sample in a study of long-term antiretroviral therapy in people with HIV. Assay: immunoSEQ multiplex PCR; the TCRdb copy retains only in-frame clones and omits some. Seen here are around 21,000 clones, 87% observed once, and the top ten hold around 8.4%. Sequencing used unsorted PBMCs, obtained 0.2 years before starting antiretroviral therapy. These receptors all stem from a man aged 18-30 years with HIV. CDR3s include the opening cysteine and the closing phenylalanine or tryptophan. The D gene is left open where the match is weak. Clone size is not always given. Where it is, it says once, few, many or a class for expanded clones.

abundance,j_gene,v_gene,d_gene,CDR3aa,CDR3nt
-,TRBJ2-2,TRBV28,TRBD2,CASSLPSGRAGGELFF,TGTGCCAGCAGCCTTCCTAGCGGGAGGGCCGGCGGGGAGCTGTTTTTT
-,TRBJ1-2,TRBV27,-,CASPRSGRGNYGYTF,TGTGCCAGCCCTCGGTCGGGACGGGGGAACTATGGCTACACCTTC
-,TRBJ1-1,TRBV27,-,CASKVEEGGTEAFF,TGTGCCAGCAAGGTTGAGGAGGGGGGCACTGAAGCTTTCTTT
-,TRBJ1-1,TRBV7-8,TRBD1,CASSLNPGQGRNTEAFF,TGTGCCAGCAGCTTAAATCCGGGACAGGGGAGAAACACTGAAGCTTTCTTT
-,TRBJ2-7,TRBV11-3,-,CASGDEQYF,TGTGCCAGCGGAGACGAGCAGTACTTC
-,TRBJ2-3,TRBV7-9,TRBD2,CASSLSGSPTDTQYF,TGTGCCAGCAGCCTTAGCGGGAGCCCCACAGATACGCAGTATTTT
-,TRBJ2-7,TRBV5-1,TRBD1,CASSLGQGTAEQYF,TGCGCCAGCAGCTTGGGACAGGGAACCGCCGAGCAGTACTTC
-,TRBJ2-7,TRBV6-5,-,CASSWGEEQYF,TGTGCCAGCAGTTGGGGAGAAGAGCAGTACTTC
-,TRBJ1-1,TRBV6-1,-,CASETGMNTEAFF,TGTGCCTCTGAGACCGGAATGAACACTGAAGCTTTCTTT
-,TRBJ1-1,TRBV7-2,-,CASSLLGGLRGTEAFF,TGTGCCAGCAGCTTACTTGGGGGCTTGAGGGGAACTGAAGCTTTCTTT
-,TRBJ2-1,TRBV2,-,CASSEMRVHDEQFF,TGTGCCAGCAGTGAAATGAGGGTACACGATGAGCAGTTCTTC
-,TRBJ1-4,TRBV19,-,CASKEGPKLFF,TGTGCCAGTAAAGAGGGACCAAAACTGTTTTTT
-,TRBJ2-1,TRBV7-2,TRBD2,CASSADSGAQFF,TGTGCCAGCAGCGCGGATAGCGGGGCCCAGTTCTTC
-,TRBJ1-2,TRBV14,-,CASSQDLPGPANYGYTF,TGTGCCAGCAGCCAAGATCTTCCAGGGCCGGCTAACTATGGCTACACCTTC
-,TRBJ2-1,TRBV2,TRBD1,CASRDRGINEQFF,TGTGCCAGCAGAGACAGGGGAATTAATGAGCAGTTCTTC
-,TRBJ2-7,TRBV7-8,-,CASSLVEGAIEQYF,TGTGCCAGCAGCTTAGTAGAAGGGGCAATCGAGCAGTACTTC
-,TRBJ2-7,TRBV7-2,TRBD1,CASSLKGDRSYEQYF,TGTGCCAGCAGCTTAAAGGGGGACAGGTCCTACGAGCAGTACTTC
-,TRBJ1-2,TRBV5-6,-,CASRLGESYGYTF,TGTGCCAGCAGACTCGGTGAAAGCTATGGCTACACCTTC
-,TRBJ1-2,TRBV28,-,CASSFGETVYGYTF,TGTGCCAGCAGTTTTGGAGAGACGGTATATGGCTACACCTTC
-,TRBJ2-3,TRBV4-2,-,CASSQEAVYTDTQYF,TGTGCCAGCAGCCAAGAGGCGGTGTACACAGATACGCAGTATTTT
-,TRBJ1-5,TRBV27,-,CASSPLGGARGNQPQHF,TGTGCCAGCAGCCCTTTGGGGGGGGCGAGAGGAAATCAGCCCCAGCATTTT
-,TRBJ1-1,TRBV15,TRBD1,CATSSSPTGAEEMNTEAFF,TGTGCCACCAGCTCCAGCCCCACAGGGGCGGAGGAAATGAACACTGAAGCTTTCTTT
-,TRBJ1-1,TRBV5-4,TRBD1,CASSLAGTGVSEAFF,TGTGCCAGCAGCTTGGCGGGGACAGGGGTCTCTGAAGCTTTCTTT
-,TRBJ2-3,TRBV10-2,TRBD2,CASSEGTSGGIDTQYF,TGCGCCAGCAGTGAAGGGACTAGCGGGGGGATAGATACGCAGTATTTT
-,TRBJ1-1,TRBV6-5,-,CASRAQVGAVEAFF,TGTGCCAGCAGAGCCCAAGTGGGGGCCGTTGAAGCTTTCTTT
-,TRBJ2-7,TRBV5-4,-,CASSFRSAEQYF,TGTGCCAGCAGCTTTAGGAGCGCCGAGCAGTACTTC
-,TRBJ2-3,TRBV2,-,CASRELLNTDTQYF,TGTGCCAGCAGAGAACTGTTAAACACAGATACGCAGTATTTT
-,TRBJ2-2,TRBV18,TRBD1,CASSPPGQGISRELFF,TGTGCCAGCTCACCACCGGGACAGGGAATTTCTAGGGAGCTGTTTTTT
-,TRBJ1-1,TRBV19,TRBD1,CASSRGQPNTEAFF,TGTGCCAGTAGCAGGGGACAGCCGAACACTGAAGCTTTCTTT
-,TRBJ1-2,TRBV5-4,-,CASSHGTADGYTF,TGTGCCAGCAGCCACGGGACGGCTGATGGCTACACCTTC
-,TRBJ2-7,TRBV5-6,-,CASSWGGALYEQYF,TGTGCCAGCAGCTGGGGGGGCGCGCTATACGAGCAGTACTTC
-,TRBJ1-2,TRBV5-6,-,CASSLDRVRGYTF,TGTGCCAGCAGCTTGGACAGGGTAAGAGGCTACACCTTC
-,TRBJ1-1,TRBV6-5,-,CASSYSSQGNTEAFF,TGTGCCAGCAGTTACTCTTCACAGGGAAACACTGAAGCTTTCTTT
-,TRBJ2-7,TRBV28,-,CASSLPATVSYEQYF,TGTGCCAGCAGTCTACCCGCGACAGTTTCTTACGAGCAGTACTTC
-,TRBJ2-1,TRBV2,-,CASSVDRFHNEQFF,TGTGCCAGCAGTGTAGACAGGTTCCACAATGAGCAGTTCTTC
-,TRBJ2-2,TRBV7-9,-,CASSLPTGELFF,TGTGCCAGCAGCTTACCAACCGGGGAGCTGTTTTTT
-,TRBJ2-2,TRBV19,-,CASSTDTRITGELFF,TGTGCCAGTAGTACAGACACCCGAATCACCGGGGAGCTGTTTTTT
-,TRBJ2-7,TRBV12-5,-,CASRGPGPSYEQYF,TGTGCTAGTCGCGGGCCAGGACCCTCCTACGAGCAGTACTTC
-,TRBJ1-5,TRBV2,-,CASSRLIVGRSRNQPQHF,TGTGCCAGCAGCCGGCTTATTGTTGGCAGGAGCCGCAATCAGCCCCAGCATTTT
-,TRBJ1-2,TRBV5-6,TRBD1,CASSLDRGRVGYTF,TGTGCCAGCAGCTTGGACAGGGGGCGCGTTGGCTACACCTTC
-,TRBJ1-2,TRBV4-2,-,CASSQSPGNRYGYTF,TGTGCCAGCAGCCAATCCCCAGGGAACCGGTATGGCTACACCTTC
few,TRBJ2-7,TRBV4-1,-,CASSQDEVDEQYF,TGCGCCAGCAGCCAAGATGAAGTCGACGAGCAGTACTTC
-,TRBJ1-2,TRBV9,-,CASSLLESNSRYGYTF,TGTGCCAGCAGCCTCCTGGAATCCAATAGTCGCTATGGCTACACCTTC
-,TRBJ1-4,TRBV4-2,TRBD1,CASSPRDQNRGEKLFF,TGTGCCAGCAGCCCGCGAGACCAAAACAGGGGCGAAAAACTGTTTTTT
-,TRBJ2-5,TRBV29-1,-,CSVVTVQETQYF,TGCAGCGTGGTGACAGTACAAGAGACCCAGTACTTC
-,TRBJ1-2,TRBV6-1,TRBD1,CASSVSGQGYTF,TGTGCCAGCAGTGTATCGGGACAGGGCTACACCTTC
-,TRBJ1-3,TRBV9,-,CASGPDRRGNTIYF,TGTGCCAGCGGTCCTGACCGGCGGGGAAACACCATATATTTT
-,TRBJ2-2,TRBV2,TRBD2,CASSEVASGVRGELFF,TGTGCCAGCAGTGAGGTGGCTAGCGGGGTCCGGGGGGAGCTGTTTTTT
-,TRBJ2-1,TRBV5-6,-,CASSLGGAPYNEQFF,TGTGCCAGCAGCTTGGGTGGCGCCCCCTACAATGAGCAGTTCTTC
-,TRBJ1-3,TRBV29-1,-,CSVEDPEGGGNTIYF,TGCAGCGTTGAAGATCCGGAGGGGGGAGGAAACACCATATATTTT
-,TRBJ1-2,TRBV7-2,TRBD1,CASRSPGTDGYTF,TGTGCCAGCAGGTCACCCGGGACAGACGGCTACACCTTC
-,TRBJ2-1,TRBV4-3,-,CASSQDRAGRAYNEQFF,TGCGCCAGCAGCCAAGATAGGGCGGGGCGGGCCTACAATGAGCAGTTCTTC